This T cell receptor (beta chain) appears in the sequencing data of a study of shared clonotypes between healthy human individuals. The CDR3 is 15 residues long. The germline gives CDR1 KGHSH, CDR2 LQKENI. Trimming cost V 4 bases and J 2 bases, with 15 bases left between them. Original data processing: From ImmunoSEQ came sequences covering only the junction and carrying no quality scores, so filtering differed. Only in-frame clones appear in the TCRdb table, and some are missing; sequencing was by immunoSEQ multiplex PCR. The D gene and trimming were derived from the DNA, and the V and J assignments and clone size from that table. The sample holds some 2.3 million clones, 85% to 95% seen once.

The V and J genes are TRBV18 and TRBJ2-7; D gene uncertain. This TCR derives from a man between 18 and 29 years old in good health. Some clones in this sample may be carry-over from other donors' samples. Material for sequencing was naive CD4+ T cells from PBMCs. Subset here: CD45RA+ positively selected. The CDR3 sequence is CASSQDLADAYEQYF. The DNA of the CDR3 is TGTGCCAGCTCACAAGACTTGGCGGACGCCTACGAGCAGTACTTC. The full variable domain, completed using reference TRBV18 and TRBJ2-7, is NAGVMQNPRHLVRRRGQEARLRCSPMKGHSHVYWYRQLPEEGLKFMVYLQKENIIDESGMPKERFSAEFPKEGPSILRIQQVVRGDSAAYFCASSQDLADAYEQYFGPGTRLTVT.